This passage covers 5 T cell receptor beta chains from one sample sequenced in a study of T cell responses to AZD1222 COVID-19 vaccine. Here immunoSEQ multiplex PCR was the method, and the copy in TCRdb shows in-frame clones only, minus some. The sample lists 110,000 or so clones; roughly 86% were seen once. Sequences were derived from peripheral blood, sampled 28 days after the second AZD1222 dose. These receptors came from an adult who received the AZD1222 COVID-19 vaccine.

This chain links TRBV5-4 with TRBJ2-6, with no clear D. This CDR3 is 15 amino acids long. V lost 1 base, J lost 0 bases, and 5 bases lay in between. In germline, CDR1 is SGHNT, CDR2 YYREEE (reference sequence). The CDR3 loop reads CASSLKSSGANVLTF. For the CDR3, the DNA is TGTGCCAGCAGCTTGAAGAGCTCTGGGGCCAACGTCCTGACTTTC.

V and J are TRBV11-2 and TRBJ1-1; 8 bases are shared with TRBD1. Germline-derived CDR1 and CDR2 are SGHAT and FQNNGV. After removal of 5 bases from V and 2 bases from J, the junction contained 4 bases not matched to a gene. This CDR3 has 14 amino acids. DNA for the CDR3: TGTGCCAGCAGCCAACAGGGGGGAAACACTGAAGCTTTCTTT. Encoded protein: CASSQQGGNTEAFF. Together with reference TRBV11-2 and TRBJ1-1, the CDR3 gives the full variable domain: EAGVAQSPRYKIIEKRQSVAFWCNPISGHATLYWYQQILGQGPKLLIQFQNNGVVDDSQLPKDRFSAERLKGVDSTLKIQPAKLEDSAVYLCASSQQGGNTEAFFGQGTRLTVV.

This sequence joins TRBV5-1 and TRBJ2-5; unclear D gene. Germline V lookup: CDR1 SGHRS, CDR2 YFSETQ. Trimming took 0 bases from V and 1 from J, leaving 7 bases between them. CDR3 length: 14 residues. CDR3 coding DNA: TGCGCCAGCAGCTTGGGGCGAGGCCAAGAGACCCAGTACTTC. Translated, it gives CASSLGRGQETQYF.

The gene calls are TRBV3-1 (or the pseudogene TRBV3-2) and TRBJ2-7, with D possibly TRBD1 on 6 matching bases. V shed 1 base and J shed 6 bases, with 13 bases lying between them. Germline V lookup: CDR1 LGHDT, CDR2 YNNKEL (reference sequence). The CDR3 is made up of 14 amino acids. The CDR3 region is CASSQVRTAPEQYF. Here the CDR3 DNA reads TGTGCCAGCAGCCAAGTTAGGACAGCCCCCGAGCAGTACTTC.

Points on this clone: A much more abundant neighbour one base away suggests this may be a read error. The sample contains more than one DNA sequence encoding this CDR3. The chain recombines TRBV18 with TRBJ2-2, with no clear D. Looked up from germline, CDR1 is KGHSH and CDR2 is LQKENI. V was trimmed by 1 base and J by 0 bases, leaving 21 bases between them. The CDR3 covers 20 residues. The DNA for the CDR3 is TGTGCCAGCTCACCACTCGGATTTAATTGGCTGACAACGAACACCGGGGAGCTGTTTTTT. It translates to CASSPLGFNWLTTNTGELFF. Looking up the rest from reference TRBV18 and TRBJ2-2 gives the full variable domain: NAGVMQNPRHLVRRRGQEARLRCSPMKGHSHVYWYRQLPEEGLKFMVYLQKENIIDESGMPKERFSAEFPKEGPSILRIQQVVRGDSAAYFCASSPLGFNWLTTNTGELFFGEGSRLTVL.